A single sample gave rise to the 19 T cell receptor beta chains below, sequenced in a study of T-cell memory formation after mild COVID-19. TCRdb redid the calling of the 5' RACE reads with MiXCR, one entry per CDR3 protein. Of some 320,000 distinct CDR3 sequences in the sample, around an eighth were seen once. Sample: PBMCs or a T cell subset sorted from them (not recorded which). The source of these receptors is a man aged 18 to 35 who had mild COVID-19 (a few samples of this study predate the infection). Cell type and time point are not known.

This clonotype showed up just a few times. The chain employs TRBV27 and TRBJ1-1; D uncertain. Per the germline V gene, CDR1 is MNHEY and CDR2 is SMNVEV (reference sequence). The germline V and J ends were trimmed by 9 bases and 1 base, with 21 bases remaining between them. The CDR3 runs 16 residues. The CDR3 sequence: CARPPLSTKGNTEAFF. The CDR3 DNA reads as TGTGCCAGACCCCCCTTGTCAACCAAGGGGAACACTGAAGCTTTCTTT.

This clonotype was picked up many times. CDR3 sequence: CASSLTRTDTQYF. CDR3 sequence (DNA): TGTGCCAGCAGCTTGACTAGAACAGATACGCAGTATTTT. The genes are TRBV5-6 and TRBJ2-3; D may be TRBD2 (5 bases). The V gene lost 1 base and the J gene lost 3 bases, with 6 bases spanning the gap. Germline V gene lookup returns CDR1 SGHDT and CDR2 YYEEEE. The CDR3 is 13 residues long.

This clonotype has just a few counts. V usage is TRBV12-5 and J usage is TRBJ2-5; a weak D match, TRBD1 (5 bases). The CDR3 runs to 12 residues. Trimming pared 5 bases from V and 5 bases from J, leaving 9 bases between. Germline CDR1 is LGHNT and CDR2 is FRNRAP. This CDR3 is CASGQGEETQYF. CDR3 nucleotides: TGTGCTAGTGGTCAGGGTGAGGAGACCCAGTACTTC.

The V and J genes are TRBV5-1 and TRBJ2-1; possible D gene TRBD1, 5 bases. This CDR3 is built from 15 residues. The germline gives CDR1 SGHRS, CDR2 YFSETQ. The V end lost 0 bases, the J end lost 5 bases, and 12 bases lay between the germline ends. The CDR3 reads CASSLAQGSHNEQFF. The CDR3, as DNA: TGCGCCAGCAGCTTGGCGCAGGGTTCCCACAATGAGCAGTTCTTC.

V gene TRBV29-1 combines with J gene TRBJ2-3; D unresolved. The V end lost 4 bases, the J end lost 6 bases, and 5 bases lay between the germline ends. This CDR3 has 10 residues. Germline CDR1 and CDR2: SQVTM and ANQGSEA. The CDR3 reads CSVVVDTQYF. CDR3 sequence (DNA): TGCAGCGTTGTAGTTGATACGCAGTATTTT.

This chain uses TRBV1 with TRBJ1-1. TRBV1 is deemed a pseudogene. This CDR3 has 13 amino acids. The CDR3 DNA is TGCACCAGCAGCCAAGTAGCCATCACTGAAGCTTTCTTT. Its protein product is CTSSQVAITEAFF.

This clonotype was counted only a few times. The rearrangement links TRBV4-2 to TRBJ1-6, with D perhaps TRBD1 (5 bases). Germline loops: CDR1 LGHNA, CDR2 YNFKEQ. This CDR3 has 16 residues. V was clipped by 0 bases and J by 2 bases, with 8 bases between them. DNA of the CDR3: TGTGCCAGCAGCCAAGAAAGACAGCCCTATAATTCACCCCTCCACTTT. It codes for CASSQERQPYNSPLHF.

This clonotype occurred many times. V gene TRBV5-1 combines with J gene TRBJ1-1, with a weak D call TRBD1 (6 bases). V gave up 6 bases and J gave up 6 bases, with 21 bases separating them. The germline V gene has CDR1 SGHRS and CDR2 YFSETQ. The CDR3 runs to 15 residues. This chain's CDR3 is CASTDWGPGNSEAFF. CDR3 in DNA: TGCGCCAGCACCGATTGGGGGCCCGGGAATTCTGAAGCTTTCTTT.

This clonotype appeared many times. The chain combines TRBV20-1 with TRBJ2-5; no clear D gene. Germline V gene data show CDR1 as DFQATT and CDR2 as SNEGSKA (reference sequence). Trimming took off 4 bases at V and 3 bases at J, with 9 bases between the two ends. The CDR3 contains 12 residues. The CDR3 protein is CSATWVEETQYF. The CDR3 DNA follows: TGCAGTGCTACGTGGGTTGAAGAGACCCAGTACTTC.

The chain links TRBV21-1 to TRBJ1-4; no DNA check was done on the table's D call, TRBD1. TRBV21-1 is marked as a pseudogene. The length of the CDR3 is 12 residues. This chain's CDR3 is CASSPTLRGLFF. The CDR3 region has the DNA TGTGCCAGCAGTCCTACTTTACGGGGGCTGTTTTTT.

The chain joins TRBV6-2 or TRBV6-3 to TRBJ2-4, with D possibly being TRBD2 (5 bases). Germline lookup yields CDR1 MNHEY and CDR2 SVGEGT. Trimming took 6 bases from V and 1 from J, leaving 19 bases between them. The CDR3 contains 17 residues. The CDR3 is CASRDNSGSPAKNIQYF. CDR3 in DNA: TGTGCCAGCAGAGATAACAGCGGATCTCCGGCCAAAAACATTCAGTACTTC.

The CDR3 loop is CSVGTGGTDTQYF. In nucleotides, the CDR3 is TGCAGCGTTGGGACAGGGGGCACAGATACGCAGTATTTT. The chain couples TRBV29-1 to TRBJ2-3; TRBD1 agrees at 9 bases. There are 13 residues in the CDR3. Germline assignment: CDR1 SQVTM and CDR2 ANQGSEA. V lost 4 bases and J lost 1; bases outside the gene matches: 0.

This chain uses TRBV4-1 with TRBJ2-3; 8 bases are shared with TRBD1. Per the germline V gene, CDR1 is MGHRA and CDR2 is YSYEKL. The ends lost 4 bases at V and 2 bases at J; junction bases unmatched: 5. The CDR3 has 15 residues. CDR3 sequence (DNA): TGCGCCAGCAGCCCCCTCAGGGGGCTCACAGATACGCAGTATTTT. Its protein is CASSPLRGLTDTQYF.

This clonotype was seen a handful of times. J is TRBJ2-5 and V is TRBV5-1; 13 nucleotides match TRBD2. Germline V CDR1 and CDR2: SGHRS, YFSETQ. With 3 bases clipped from V and 1 base from J, the junction kept 3 bases outside the gene matches. The CDR3 extends over 16 amino acids. CDR3 sequence: CASSSGLAGFQETQYF. Here the CDR3 DNA reads TGCGCCAGCAGCTCGGGACTAGCGGGGTTCCAAGAGACCCAGTACTTC.

The chain combines TRBV24-1 with TRBJ2-1; no clear D gene. V was trimmed by 3 bases and J by 8 bases, leaving 7 bases between them. The CDR3 loop spans 12 amino acids. Per germline, CDR1 KGHDR and CDR2 SFDVKD. The CDR3 nucleotides are TGTGCCACCAGTGATGGTATTCATGAGCAGTTCTTC. Amino acids: CATSDGIHEQFF.

This clonotype was found many times. V is TRBV4-1 and J is TRBJ2-2; D unclear. The V gene lost 0 bases and the J gene lost 6 bases, with 11 bases spanning the gap. The CDR3 contains 15 residues. Looked up from germline, CDR1 is MGHRA and CDR2 is YSYEKL. The DNA of the CDR3 is TGCGCCAGCAGCCAAGAGGTGCCGATCCCCGGGGAGCTGTTTTTT. Its protein product is CASSQEVPIPGELFF.

Only a few counts were recorded for this clonotype. This sequence joins TRBV7-9 and TRBJ2-5; 10 bases align to TRBD1. V lost 5 bases and J lost 5; bases outside the gene matches: 5. The CDR3 runs 14 residues. Germline assignment: CDR1 SEHNR and CDR2 FQNEAQ (reference sequence). For the CDR3, the DNA is TGTGCCAGCAGCCCCGGGACAGGGGTTGAGACCCAGTACTTC. This codes for CASSPGTGVETQYF.

There are a few counts of this clonotype. V usage is TRBV5-1 and J usage is TRBJ1-1, with D perhaps matching TRBD1 (6 bases). With 0 bases removed from V and 0 bases from J, the gap between germline ends came to 9 bases. CDR1 is SGHRS and CDR2 is YFSETQ in the germline V gene. The CDR3 length is 15 residues. CDR3 in amino acids: CASSLAGQMNTEAFF. In nucleotides, the CDR3 is TGCGCCAGCAGCTTGGCCGGACAGATGAACACTGAAGCTTTCTTT.

In regard to this clonotype: At one end, the junction sequence differs from germline, possibly due to a read error. The J gene is TRBJ2-5, the V gene TRBV7-7, with 9 bases lining up with TRBD1. This CDR3 region has 15 residues. The germline V gene encodes CDR1 SSHAT and CDR2 FNYEAQ (reference sequence). The CDR3 loop is CASSLGGTGRETQYF. The CDR3 coding sequence is TGTGCTAGCAGCTTAGGGGGGACAGGGAGAGAGACCCAGTACTTC.